The 15 T cell receptor beta chains in this list originate from one sample, sequenced in a study of shared clonotypes between healthy human individuals. The repertoire was sequenced with immunoSEQ multiplex PCR; TCRdb's copy has only in-frame clones and lacks some. The data contain roughly 2.2 million clones, roughly 92% of them singletons. The sample consisted of naive CD4+ T cells from PBMCs. Documented subset: CD45RA+ positively selected. These receptors came from a man between 18 and 29 years old in good health. Some clones in this sample may be carry-over from other donors' samples.

The rearrangement uses TRBV9 and TRBJ2-2, with TRBD1 as a possible D gene (6 bases). Between the trimmed V and J ends, which lost 5 bases and 5 bases, there was a span of 10 bases. The CDR3 consists of 13 residues. Looked up from germline, CDR1 is SGDLS and CDR2 is YYNGEE. CDR3 sequence reads: CASRVRGTGELFF. CDR3 nucleotides: TGTGCCAGCAGGGTTAGGGGGACCGGGGAGCTGTTTTTT.

The chain uses TRBV11-1 and TRBJ2-7, with D unresolved. Germline V gene sequence: CDR1 SGHAT, CDR2 FQDESV (reference sequence). Trimming shortened V by 4 bases and J by 2 bases, and 21 bases separated the two germline ends. CDR3 size: 17 residues. CDR3 protein: CASSSPGTYPYAYEQYF. Here the CDR3 DNA reads TGTGCCAGCAGCTCACCAGGTACTTACCCCTATGCCTACGAGCAGTACTTC. The full variable domain, completed using reference TRBV11-1 and TRBJ2-7, is EAEVAQSPRYKITEKSQAVAFWCDPISGHATLYWYRQILGQGPELLVQFQDESVVDDSQLPKDRFSAERLKGVDSTLKIQPAELGDSAMYLCASSSPGTYPYAYEQYFGPGTRLTVT.

V usage is TRBV5-1 and J usage is TRBJ2-3, with 12 bases that match TRBD2. CDR1 is SGHRS, CDR2 YFSETQ, per germline. J gave up 4 bases and V 5 bases, and 2 bases lay outside the gene matches. This CDR3 is 14 amino acids long. For the CDR3, the DNA is TGCGCCAGCAGGGCTAGCGGGAGGGCAGATACGCAGTATTTT. It translates to CASRASGRADTQYF.

The V and J genes are TRBV5-1 and TRBJ2-1; no definite D call. Germline values: CDR1 SGHRS, CDR2 YFSETQ. The CDR3 has 17 amino acids. V shed 2 bases and J shed 2 bases, with 17 bases lying between them. The CDR3 region is CASSFSVGSFPYNEQFF. The CDR3 DNA reads as TGCGCCAGCAGCTTTTCGGTCGGATCCTTTCCCTACAATGAGCAGTTCTTC.

As for this clone: Germline is not matched at one junction end, which may reflect a read error. This sequence joins TRBV11-1 and TRBJ2-1; no clear D gene. The CDR3 consists of 15 residues. Germline V gene sequence: CDR1 SGHAT, CDR2 FQDESV (reference sequence). The chain's CDR3 is CASSLGPAPYDEQFF. For the CDR3, the DNA is TGTGCCAGCAGCTTAGGTCCGGCTCCCTACGATGAGCAGTTCTTC.

To note about this clone: Other DNA sequences of this sample code for an identical CDR3. This sequence joins TRBV28 and TRBJ1-2, with D perhaps TRBD1 (5 bases). The V gene lost 3 bases and the J gene lost 3 bases, with 8 bases spanning the gap. CDR3 length: 13 amino acids. Germline V gene data show CDR1 as MDHEN and CDR2 as SYDVKM. The CDR3 DNA reads as TGTGCCAGCAGTTTTGGGGGTGACTATGGCTACACCTTC. As protein: CASSFGGDYGYTF.

The chain joins TRBV9 to TRBJ2-1, with D unclear. V lost 0 bases, J lost 7 bases, and 5 bases lay in between. The CDR3 covers 12 residues. Germline V gene data show CDR1 as SGDLS and CDR2 as YYNGEE. The CDR3: CASSVDVNEQFF. The CDR3 DNA reads as TGTGCCAGCAGCGTAGATGTAAATGAGCAGTTCTTC.

Comment on this clone: Other nucleotide sequences in the sample specify the same CDR3. The chain uses TRBV5-4 and TRBJ2-3; 7 bases map to TRBD2. J gave up 1 base and V 0 bases, and 5 bases lay outside the gene matches. Germline CDR1 is SGHNT and CDR2 is YYREEE (reference sequence). The CDR3 consists of 16 residues. The CDR3 DNA reads TGTGCCAGCAGCTTGGGGTTAGCGGGCCGCACAGATACGCAGTATTTT. Translation: CASSLGLAGRTDTQYF.

This clone was seen once. The chain's CDR3 is CASSPGQVSGNTIYF. The CDR3, as DNA: TGTGCCAGCAGCCCAGGACAGGTCTCTGGAAACACCATATATTTT. The chain uses TRBV7-9 and TRBJ1-3; TRBD1 matches at 7 bases. J lost 0 bases, V lost 5 bases, and 4 bases had no gene match. CDR3 length equals 15 residues. Germline V gives CDR1 SEHNR, CDR2 FQNEAQ (reference sequence).

In regard to this clone: Within the sample, other DNA sequences also encode this same CDR3. The CDR3 nucleotides read TGCGCCAGCAGTCGGGAGGGCGGGAATGAGCAGTTCTTC. This sequence encodes CASSREGGNEQFF. J is TRBJ2-1 and V is TRBV5-1, with 8 bases that match TRBD2. CDR1 is SGHRS, CDR2 YFSETQ, per germline. The CDR3 sequence is 13 residues long. Trimming removed 5 bases from V and 7 bases from J; junction bases left unmatched: 5.

The rearrangement joins TRBV19 to TRBJ2-3; 7 nucleotides agree with TRBD2. The germline gives CDR1 LNHDA, CDR2 SQIVND (reference sequence). The V segment lost 3 bases and the J segment 4 bases; nucleotides outside the gene matches: 10. This CDR3 contains 16 residues. The CDR3 DNA reads TGTGCCAGTAGTATGCAATGGAAGCGGGACTCAGATACGCAGTATTTT. Translated: CASSMQWKRDSDTQYF.

The chain links TRBV5-1 to TRBJ2-7; tentative D call: TRBD1 (6 bases). The germline V gene encodes CDR1 SGHRS and CDR2 YFSETQ. This CDR3 spans 16 amino acids. Trimming left V 4 bases short and J 3 bases short, with 20 bases between. The CDR3 coding sequence is TGCGCCAGCAGCCCGGGACACCCATCGGGGCACTACGAGCAGTACTTC. As protein: CASSPGHPSGHYEQYF.

The chain links TRBV6-4 to TRBJ2-3, with TRBD1 matching 10 bases. Trimming removed 3 bases from V and 10 bases from J; junction bases left unmatched: 4. Looked up from germline, CDR1 is MRHNA and CDR2 is SNTAGT. The CDR3 is 13 residues long. This CDR3 is CASSEGQGTPQYF. The CDR3 DNA reads as TGTGCCAGCAGTGAGGGACAGGGGACGCCGCAGTATTTT.

This clone was seen only once. This sequence joins TRBV5-4 and TRBJ2-7; weak D call: TRBD2 (6 bases). In germline, CDR1 is SGHNT, CDR2 YYREEE (reference sequence). The CDR3 totals 16 residues. Trimming shortened V by 3 bases and J by 1 base, and 17 bases separated the two germline ends. CDR3 coding DNA: TGTGCCAGCAGCTCCACCCACGTTGGGGGGTCCTACGAGCAGTACTTC. Translated: CASSSTHVGGSYEQYF.

The gene calls are TRBV25-1 and TRBJ2-3; TRBD2 aligns across 7 bases. The CDR3 consists of 15 residues. Losses at the gene ends were 3 bases for V and 3 bases for J; bases not matched to a gene: 6. The germline gives CDR1 MGHDK, CDR2 SYGVNS. The CDR3 DNA reads as TGTGCCAGCAGTGAGGGCGGGAGAGGGACAGATACGCAGTATTTT. Residues: CASSEGGRGTDTQYF.